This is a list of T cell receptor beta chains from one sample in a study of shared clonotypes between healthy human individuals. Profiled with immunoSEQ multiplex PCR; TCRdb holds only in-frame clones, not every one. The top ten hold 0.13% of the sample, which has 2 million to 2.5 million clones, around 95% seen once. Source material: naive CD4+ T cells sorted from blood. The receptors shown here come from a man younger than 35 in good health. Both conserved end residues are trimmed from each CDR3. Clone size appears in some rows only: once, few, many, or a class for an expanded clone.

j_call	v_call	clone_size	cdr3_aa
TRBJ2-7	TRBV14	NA	ASGPGSYEQY
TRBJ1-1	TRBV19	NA	ASSIQGLPEAF
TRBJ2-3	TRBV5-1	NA	ASSFERGAADTQY
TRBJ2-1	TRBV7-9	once	ASSLTGTSGYNEQF
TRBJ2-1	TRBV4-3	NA	ASSHWGADSSYNEQF
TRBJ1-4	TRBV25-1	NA	ASSGGQLVNEKLF
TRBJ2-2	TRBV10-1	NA	ASSESGTVNTGELF
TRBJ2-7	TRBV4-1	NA	ASSQEGPLGNRYEQY
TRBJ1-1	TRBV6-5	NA	ASSYSWDRDTEAF
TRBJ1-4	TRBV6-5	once	ASRRQGSYEKLF
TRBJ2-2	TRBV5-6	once	ASSLSGRRGNTGELF
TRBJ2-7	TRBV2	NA	ASSEWGAYEQY
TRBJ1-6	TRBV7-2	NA	ASSLVGSNSPLH
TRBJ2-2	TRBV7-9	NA	ASSSPGSSNTGELF
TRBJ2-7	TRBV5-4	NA	ASSLDGGIYEQY
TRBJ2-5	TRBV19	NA	ASSVGTGGETQY
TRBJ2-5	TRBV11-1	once	ASSLVSGGGKETQY
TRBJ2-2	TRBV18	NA	ASSPPASRDTGELF
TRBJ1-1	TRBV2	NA	ASSEGPVATEAF
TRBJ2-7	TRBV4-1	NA	ASSQDVSSYEQY
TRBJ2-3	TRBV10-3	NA	AISLAGGPRTDTQY
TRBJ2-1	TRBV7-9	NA	ASSNKREFGEQF
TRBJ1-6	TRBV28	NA	ASSEPGTGNSPLH
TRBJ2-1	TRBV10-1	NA	ASSESGTSGEQF
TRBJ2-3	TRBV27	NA	ASSSVLLRRDTQY
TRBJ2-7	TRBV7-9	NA	ASSLPGSENYEQY
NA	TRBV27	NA	ASLEWGTSTNEQF
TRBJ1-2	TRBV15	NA	ATSRNEDSTYYGYT
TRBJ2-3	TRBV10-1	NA	ASSPNSGTHPTDTQY
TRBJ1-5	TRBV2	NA	ASSVGYNQPQH
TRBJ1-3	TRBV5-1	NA	ASSVQGSGNTIY
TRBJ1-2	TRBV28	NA	ASGTPGKRVGYT
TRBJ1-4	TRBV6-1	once	ASSEAKQGLPRRSEKLF
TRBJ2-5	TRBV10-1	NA	ASSEEGDETQY
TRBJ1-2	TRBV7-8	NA	ASSLALITDRPANYGYT
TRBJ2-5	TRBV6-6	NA	ASRLGLAGGQETQY
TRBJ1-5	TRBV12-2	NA	ASRSSGDRGPYSNQPQH
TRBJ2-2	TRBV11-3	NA	ASSSSRELF
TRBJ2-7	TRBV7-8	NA	ASSLGRSYEQY
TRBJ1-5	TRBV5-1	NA	ASSLNGGPNQPQH
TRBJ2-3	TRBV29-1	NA	SVVESERHTQY